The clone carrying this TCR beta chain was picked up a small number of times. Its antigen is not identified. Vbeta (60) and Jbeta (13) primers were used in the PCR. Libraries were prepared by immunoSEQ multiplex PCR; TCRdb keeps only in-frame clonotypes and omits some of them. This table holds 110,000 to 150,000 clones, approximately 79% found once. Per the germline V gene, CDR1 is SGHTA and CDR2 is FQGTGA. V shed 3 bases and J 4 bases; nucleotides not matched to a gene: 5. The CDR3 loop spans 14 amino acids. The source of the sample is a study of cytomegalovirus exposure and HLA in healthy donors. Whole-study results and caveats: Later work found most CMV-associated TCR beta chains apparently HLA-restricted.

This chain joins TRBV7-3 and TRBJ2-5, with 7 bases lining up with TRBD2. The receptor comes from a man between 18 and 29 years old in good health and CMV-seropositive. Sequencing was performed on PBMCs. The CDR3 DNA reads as TGTGCCAGCAGCTTTAGCGGGCCTGGAGAGACCCAGTACTTC. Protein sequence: CASSFSGPGETQYF.